The 18 T cell receptor beta chains presented below share a single source sample, sequenced in a study of naive and memory T cell subsets. Two oligonucleotides, mixed equimolar, formed the beta constant-region primer covering TRBC1 and TRBC2. Nested alpha and beta constant-region primers with the SP2 primer drove four PCR rounds on ligated cDNA. TCRdb called the UMI-ligation and nested PCR reads again in MiXCR, with one record for every CDR3 protein. Of more than 95,000 distinct CDR3 sequences in the sample, roughly 15% were seen once. For these receptors, no antigen is known. Study results and limitations: A few larger clonotypes appeared in naive repertoires, especially CD8, possibly memory cells re-expressing CD45RA.

Sequenced input: naive CD8+ T cells from blood. Source of these receptors: a human donor in good health.

V gene TRBV2 combines with J gene TRBJ2-2; D is undetermined. The CDR3 loop spans 12 amino acids. Germline lookup yields CDR1 SNHLY and CDR2 FYNNEI. The germline V and J ends were trimmed by 7 bases and 7 bases, with 10 bases remaining between them. The CDR3 region is CASTDPSGELFF. The CDR3 nucleotides read TGTGCCAGCACGGACCCGAGCGGGGAGCTGTTTTTT.

The genes are TRBV27 and TRBJ2-3; D may be TRBD1 or TRBD2 (6 bases each). The germline gives CDR1 MNHEY, CDR2 SMNVEV (reference sequence). The germline V and J ends were trimmed by 5 bases and 4 bases, with 16 bases remaining between them. This CDR3 comprises 15 residues. The chain's CDR3 is CASSSYLGGADTQYF. As DNA, the CDR3 is TGTGCCAGCAGTAGCTACTTGGGGGGCGCAGATACGCAGTATTTT.

The rearrangement links TRBV9 to TRBJ2-3; 7 nucleotides agree with TRBD1. Germline V gene sequence: CDR1 SGDLS, CDR2 YYNGEE. V shed 4 bases and J 3 bases; nucleotides not matched to a gene: 5. The CDR3 covers 14 residues. This CDR3 reads CASSTKGATDTQYF. CDR3 bases: TGTGCCAGCAGCACAAAGGGGGCTACAGATACGCAGTATTTT.

This chain joins TRBV4-2 and TRBJ1-6; D might be TRBD1 (5 bases). This CDR3 spans 16 amino acids. With 6 bases removed from V and 6 bases from J, the gap between germline ends came to 18 bases. Germline V gene data show CDR1 as LGHNA and CDR2 as YNFKEQ. The CDR3 loop is CASSAGEVITNSPLHF. CDR3 coding DNA: TGTGCCAGCAGTGCGGGGGAGGTAATCACTAATTCACCCCTCCACTTT.

V is TRBV29-1 and J is TRBJ2-3; perhaps TRBD2 as D (5 bases). The germline V gene has CDR1 SQVTM and CDR2 ANQGSEA. The V end was cut by 7 bases, the J end by 6 bases, with 17 bases between. This CDR3 comprises 13 residues. The CDR3 spells CSARGWVADTQYF. The DNA of the CDR3 is TGCAGCGCCCGAGGTTGGGTAGCGGATACGCAGTATTTT.

The rearrangement links TRBV18 to TRBJ1-1; tentatively, D is TRBD1 (5 bases). The CDR3 runs to 14 residues. Trimming cost V 3 bases and J 0 bases, with 8 bases left between them. CDR1 KGHSH and CDR2 LQKENI come from the germline V gene. CDR3 DNA sequence: TGTGCCAGCTCACCGACACAGGTGAACACTGAAGCTTTCTTT. It codes for CASSPTQVNTEAFF.

This clonotype has just a few counts. The chain uses TRBV27 and TRBJ2-7; D may be TRBD1 (5 bases). V was cut by 4 bases and J by 2 bases, with 15 bases left in between. CDR1 is MNHEY and CDR2 is SMNVEV in the germline V gene (reference sequence). CDR3 length: 15 residues. CDR3 residues: CASSSYTGAAYEQYF. CDR3 DNA sequence: TGTGCCAGCAGTTCCTATACAGGTGCAGCCTACGAGCAGTACTTC.

The chain uses TRBV3-1 and TRBJ1-1; TRBD1 aligns across 7 bases. The CDR3 is 14 residues long. V gave up 4 bases and J gave up 4 bases; unmatched junction bases: 6. Germline CDR1 is LGHDT and CDR2 is YNNKEL (reference sequence). CDR3 sequence reads: CASSLLQGTTEAFF. The CDR3 region has the DNA TGTGCCAGCAGCCTACTACAGGGGACCACTGAAGCTTTCTTT.

This clonotype was counted ten times or more. The chain carries TRBV29-1 and TRBJ2-3; D is ambiguous. The V end was cut by 4 bases, the J end by 2 bases, with 10 bases between. This CDR3 region has 13 residues. Germline V gene sequence: CDR1 SQVTM, CDR2 ANQGSEA. The CDR3 region has the DNA TGCAGCGTTGTCGGGCCAGACACAGATACGCAGTATTTT. Amino acid sequence: CSVVGPDTDTQYF.

A few counts support this clonotype. This chain joins TRBV6-6 and TRBJ2-1, with D unresolved. The CDR3 is made up of 14 amino acids. From germline, CDR1 is MNHNY and CDR2 SVGAGI (reference sequence). V lost 5 bases, J lost 2 bases, and 10 bases lay in between. CDR3 coding DNA: TGTGCCAGCAGTACCTCTACTGCCTACAATGAGCAGTTCTTC. Translated, it gives CASSTSTAYNEQFF.

This clonotype was seen at least ten times. The CDR3 region has the DNA TGTGCCAGCAGCCCGGGAGACGGCTACACCTTC. It is translated as CASSPGDGYTF. The chain links TRBV4-2 to TRBJ1-2; D remains unclear. The length of the CDR3 is 11 residues. V was trimmed by 4 bases and J by 8 bases, leaving 8 bases between them. Germline values: CDR1 LGHNA, CDR2 YNFKEQ.

The chain combines TRBV4-2 with TRBJ2-7; D is ambiguous. Germline lookup yields CDR1 LGHNA and CDR2 YNFKEQ. This CDR3 comprises 12 residues. Trimming shortened V by 0 bases and J by 5 bases, and 5 bases separated the two germline ends. CDR3 sequence: CASSQDLHEQYF. CDR3 bases: TGTGCCAGCAGCCAAGATCTCCACGAGCAGTACTTC.

The gene calls are TRBV13 and TRBJ1-4, with D unclear. V gave up 5 bases and J gave up 6 bases, with 13 bases separating them. Germline values: CDR1 PRHDT, CDR2 FYEKMQ (reference sequence). The CDR3 covers 14 residues. CDR3 sequence reads: CASSQKDYYEKLFF. CDR3 nucleotides: TGTGCCAGCAGCCAAAAAGACTACTATGAAAAACTGTTTTTT.

The J gene is TRBJ2-1, the V gene TRBV9; tentative D call: TRBD2 (5 bases). V was shortened by 3 bases and J by 2 bases, with 18 bases between the two germline ends. This CDR3 region has 17 residues. CDR1 and CDR2 from the germline V gene are SGDLS and YYNGEE. CDR3 sequence (DNA): TGTGCCAGCAGCGATAGCGTAGCCGGAGGTCCCTACAATGAGCAGTTCTTC. Its protein is CASSDSVAGGPYNEQFF.

This clonotype has a handful of counts. The rearrangement uses TRBV15 and TRBJ1-4; D gene uncertain. CDR1 is LNHNV and CDR2 is YYDKDF in the germline V gene (reference sequence). The germline V and J ends were trimmed by 5 bases and 4 bases, with 5 bases remaining between them. The CDR3 has 12 amino acids. CDR3 in DNA: TGTGCCACCAGCGGCATTAATGAAAAACTGTTTTTT. Translating it yields CATSGINEKLFF. Full variable domain (outside the CDR3, taken from reference TRBV15 and TRBJ1-4): DAMVIQNPRYQVTQFGKPVTLSCSQTLNHNVMYWYQQKSSQAPKLLFHYYDKDFNNEADTPDNFQSRRPNTSFCFLDIRSPGLGDTAMYLCATSGINEKLFFGSGTQLSVL.

The chain joins TRBV6-6 to TRBJ2-7; D gene unclear. This CDR3 contains 13 residues. Germline CDR1 and CDR2: MNHNY and SVGAGI (reference sequence). The V gene lost 3 bases and the J gene lost 1 base, with 7 bases spanning the gap. The DNA of the CDR3 is TGTGCCAGCAGTTATATCGATTCCTACGAGCAGTACTTC. As protein: CASSYIDSYEQYF.

This clonotype was seen a handful of times. The chain combines TRBV15 with TRBJ2-1; 11 nucleotides agree with TRBD1. V trimming: 5 bases; J trimming: 7 bases; junction bases outside the gene matches: 13. The germline CDR1 and CDR2 sequences are LNHNV and YYDKDF (reference sequence). This CDR3 region has 17 residues. Written as DNA, the CDR3 is TGTGCCACCAGCGCCAATCCCGGGACAGGGGGTAAAAATGAGCAGTTCTTC. This encodes CATSANPGTGGKNEQFF.

J is TRBJ2-2 and V is TRBV5-1; D not resolved. Germline loops: CDR1 SGHRS, CDR2 YFSETQ. This CDR3 has 14 amino acids. The V gene lost 6 bases and the J gene lost 1 base, with 10 bases spanning the gap. CDR3: CASMWKGNTGELFF. In DNA, the CDR3 is TGCGCCAGCATGTGGAAGGGGAACACCGGGGAGCTGTTTTTT.